A single sample gave rise to the 21 T cell receptor beta chains below, sequenced in a study of CD8+ T cells in alopecia areata. RNA was extracted and reverse transcribed into cDNA as the sequencing template. Assay used: immunoSEQ multiplex PCR; TCRdb lists only in-frame clones, some missing. The sample has about 140,000 clones, around 87% seen once. Treatment specified: oral pan-JAK inhibitor, 5-10 mg twice daily. The sample consisted of CD8+ T cells sorted from blood, taken at week 4, from a patient treated with tofacitinib. The receptor source for this set is a human donor with alopecia areata.

The chain has TRBV5-4 and TRBJ1-1; the D is unclear. Germline CDR1 SGHNT, CDR2 YYREEE (reference sequence). V was pared by 5 bases and J by 2 bases, with 10 bases between. The CDR3 covers 13 residues. The chain's CDR3 is CASSSVSNTEAFF. The CDR3 nucleotides are TGTGCCAGCAGTTCTGTGAGTAACACTGAAGCTTTCTTT.

CDR3 coding DNA: TGTGCCAGCAGTGGGACAGGGAATGCTGAAGCTTTCTTT. Amino acid sequence: CASSGTGNAEAFF. V usage is TRBV6-1 and J usage is TRBJ1-1, with TRBD1 matching 8 bases. Germline lookup yields CDR1 MNHNS and CDR2 SASEGT. The CDR3 extends over 13 amino acids. V lost 4 bases and J lost 6; bases outside the gene matches: 4.

This chain uses TRBV5-4 with TRBJ2-3, with D possibly TRBD2 on 6 matching bases. Germline values: CDR1 SGHNT, CDR2 YYREEE (reference sequence). The length of the CDR3 is 16 residues. Trimming left V 0 bases short and J 1 base short, with 12 bases between. CDR3 region: CASSLVGGTGTDTQYF. CDR3 DNA sequence: TGTGCCAGCAGCTTGGTGGGGGGTACGGGCACAGATACGCAGTATTTT.

The V call is TRBV27, the J call TRBJ1-3; no definite D call. Per the germline V gene, CDR1 is MNHEY and CDR2 is SMNVEV (reference sequence). This CDR3 is 13 amino acids long. Deletions cut 1 base from V and 4 bases from J, with 5 bases between. The CDR3 DNA reads TGTGCCAGCAGTTTATTAGGAGGAAACACCATATATTTT. Residues: CASSLLGGNTIYF.

The chain uses TRBV29-1 and TRBJ1-2; tentatively, D is TRBD1 (5 bases). This CDR3 comprises 15 residues. Germline V lookup: CDR1 SQVTM, CDR2 ANQGSEA. V lost 0 bases and J 0 bases, leaving 11 bases between the germline ends. CDR3 in amino acids: CSVEDRGRPNYGYTF. DNA for the CDR3: TGCAGCGTTGAAGATCGGGGCAGACCTAACTATGGCTACACCTTC.

CDR3 loop: CASSQELGVVGHLMVNEQFF. The DNA for the CDR3 is TGCGCCAGCAGTCAAGAATTGGGAGTGGTGGGACATCTTATGGTCAATGAGCAGTTCTTC. The chain links TRBV23-1 to TRBJ2-1, with D possibly matching TRBD1 (6 bases). Being an ORF, TRBV23-1 has a function that is uncertain. There are 20 residues in the CDR3. V lost 2 bases and J 6 bases, leaving 29 bases between the germline ends.

This chain joins TRBV15 and TRBJ2-3; 9 nucleotides agree with TRBD1. V dropped 0 bases and J dropped 2; count of bases not matched to a gene: 6. CDR1 LNHNV and CDR2 YYDKDF come from the germline V gene (reference sequence). This CDR3 contains 17 residues. This CDR3 is CATSREYGTGHTDTQYF. The CDR3 DNA reads as TGTGCCACCAGCAGAGAATATGGGACAGGGCACACAGATACGCAGTATTTT.

Note on this clone: Other DNA variants within this sample encode the same CDR3. The chain is built from TRBV29-1 and TRBJ2-3; D possibly uses TRBD1 or TRBD2 (6 bases each). V gave up 6 bases and J gave up 4 bases, with 8 bases separating them. CDR1 SQVTM and CDR2 ANQGSEA come from the germline V gene. This CDR3 region has 11 residues. CDR3 bases: TGCAGCGTGGAGGGGGCAGATACGCAGTATTTT. Its protein is CSVEGADTQYF.

The chain links TRBV30 to TRBJ2-7, with 8 bases that match TRBD1. Germline loops: CDR1 GTSNPN, CDR2 SVGIG (reference sequence). After removal of 5 bases from V and 0 bases from J, the junction contained 9 bases not matched to a gene. The CDR3 runs to 15 residues. This CDR3 reads CAWRKRDRPSYEQYF. CDR3 bases: TGTGCCTGGCGTAAAAGGGACAGGCCCTCCTACGAGCAGTACTTC.

The rearrangement uses TRBV5-1 and TRBJ2-7; the D gene is possibly TRBD2 (5 bases). CDR3 length equals 13 residues. Trimming took 4 bases from V and 6 from J, leaving 14 bases between them. CDR1 SGHRS and CDR2 YFSETQ come from the germline V gene. CDR3 coding DNA: TGCGCCAGCAGCCAATTCGAGGGCCGCGAGCAGTACTTC. Its translation: CASSQFEGREQYF.

The CDR3 here is CASSMVPAGEQYF. The CDR3 nucleotides read TGTGCCAGTAGTATGGTCCCAGCTGGCGAGCAGTACTTC. The chain carries TRBV19 and TRBJ2-7, with D unresolved. This CDR3 is 13 amino acids long. Germline CDR1 reads LNHDA; CDR2 reads SQIVND (reference sequence). The ends were cut back, 3 bases at V and 6 bases at J, with 12 bases in the middle.

This clone was observed a few times. The V and J genes are TRBV7-9 and TRBJ2-1; TRBD2 matches 10 bases. CDR3 length equals 15 residues. The junction had 3 bases not matched to a gene; V was cut back by 0 bases and J by 7 bases. CDR1 SEHNR and CDR2 FQNEAQ come from the germline V gene (reference sequence). CDR3 coding DNA: TGTGCCAGCAGCTTAGCTAGCGGGAGGTTAAATGAGCAGTTCTTC. The encoded protein is CASSLASGRLNEQFF.

This sequence joins TRBV29-1 and TRBJ2-1; D possibly corresponds to TRBD1 (6 bases). CDR3 length: 12 residues. The V end lost 5 bases, the J end lost 8 bases, and 13 bases lay between the germline ends. Germline CDR1 is SQVTM and CDR2 is ANQGSEA. CDR3 residues: CSVSGGGHEQFF. CDR3 sequence (DNA): TGCAGCGTTAGCGGTGGGGGCCATGAGCAGTTCTTC.

J is TRBJ2-2 and V is TRBV12-5; 7 bases match TRBD2. With V trimmed by 8 bases and J by 5 bases, 8 bases remained unmatched. The CDR3 is 14 residues long. Germline CDR1 is LGHNT and CDR2 is FRNRAP. CDR3 sequence: CASTDGGSTGELFF. The CDR3 DNA follows: TGTGCTAGTACCGACGGCGGGAGTACCGGGGAGCTGTTTTTT. Full variable domain (outside the CDR3, taken from reference TRBV12-5 and TRBJ2-2): DARVTQTPRHKVTEMGQEVTMRCQPILGHNTVFWYRQTMMQGLELLAYFRNRAPLDDSGMPKDRFSAEMPDATLATLKIQPSEPRDSAVYFCASTDGGSTGELFFGEGSRLTVL.

V gene TRBV5-1 combines with J gene TRBJ2-2; D remains unclear. The CDR3 contains 12 residues. Trimming left V 3 bases short and J 7 bases short, with 7 bases between. Germline values: CDR1 SGHRS, CDR2 YFSETQ. The CDR3 sequence is CASSWKDGELFF. DNA for the CDR3: TGCGCCAGCAGCTGGAAGGACGGGGAGCTGTTTTTT.

The chain uses TRBV27 and TRBJ2-5, with D possibly matching TRBD2 (5 bases). V lost 0 bases to trimming and J lost 5 bases, with 16 bases between them. CDR1 is MNHEY and CDR2 is SMNVEV in the germline V gene (reference sequence). The CDR3 contains 16 residues. The chain's CDR3 is CASSLSSGNPGETQYF. The CDR3 region has the DNA TGTGCCAGCAGTTTATCGAGCGGCAACCCTGGGGAGACCCAGTACTTC.

The V and J genes are TRBV6-1 and TRBJ1-5; D is ambiguous. Trimming left V 3 bases short and J 1 base short, with 4 bases between. Germline V gives CDR1 MNHNS, CDR2 SASEGT. This CDR3 has 13 residues. Here the CDR3 DNA reads TGTGCCAGCAGTGAGTTAAGCAATCAGCCCCAGCATTTT. Protein product: CASSELSNQPQHF.

This chain connects TRBV9 to TRBJ2-6, with D uncertain. V was clipped by 4 bases and J by 2 bases, with 4 bases between them. CDR1 is SGDLS, CDR2 YYNGEE, per germline. This CDR3 region has 13 residues. This chain's CDR3 is CASSLPGANVLTF. The CDR3 nucleotides are TGTGCCAGCAGCCTCCCTGGGGCCAACGTCCTGACTTTC. Full variable domain (missing parts from reference TRBV9 and TRBJ2-6): DSGVTQTPKHLITATGQRVTLRCSPRSGDLSVYWYQQSLDQGLQFLIQYYNGEERAKGNILERFSAQQFPDLHSELNLSSLELGDSALYFCASSLPGANVLTFGAGSRLTVL.

The V gene is TRBV14, the J gene TRBJ2-1, with D perhaps TRBD1 (5 bases). Between the trimmed V and J ends, which lost 2 bases and 4 bases, there was a span of 12 bases. This CDR3 spans 15 amino acids. CDR1 and CDR2 (germline): SGHDN, FVKESK. The CDR3 DNA reads TGTGCCAGCAGCCAAATCTCAGGGCTATACAATGAGCAGTTCTTC. This sequence encodes CASSQISGLYNEQFF. The full variable domain, its missing parts supplied by reference TRBV14 and TRBJ2-1, is EAGVTQFPSHSVIEKGQTVTLRCDPISGHDNLYWYRRVMGKEIKFLLHFVKESKQDESGMPNNRFLAERTGGTYSTLKVQPAELEDSGVYFCASSQISGLYNEQFFGPGTRLTVL.

The chain carries TRBV6-5 and TRBJ1-5; tentatively, D is TRBD1 (6 bases). This CDR3 spans 14 amino acids. Germline assignment: CDR1 MNHEY and CDR2 SVGAGI. V lost 5 bases and J 1 base, leaving 9 bases between the germline ends. The chain's CDR3 is CASSQGHSNQPQHF. CDR3 in DNA: TGTGCCAGCAGTCAGGGACACAGCAATCAGCCCCAGCATTTT.

The J gene is TRBJ1-3, the V gene TRBV7-2; D might be TRBD1 (5 bases). V shed 1 base and J shed 0 bases, with 10 bases lying between them. Germline V gene lookup returns CDR1 SGHTA and CDR2 FQGNSA. The CDR3 runs 16 residues. This CDR3 is CASSLDRGGSGNTIYF. CDR3 bases: TGTGCCAGCAGCTTAGACCGGGGGGGCTCTGGAAACACCATATATTTT. Variable domain in full (rest from reference TRBV7-2 and TRBJ1-3): GAGVSQSPSNKVTEKGKDVELRCDPISGHTALYWYRQSLGQGLEFLIYFQGNSAPDKSGLPSDRFSAERTGGSVSTLTIQRTQQEDSAVYLCASSLDRGGSGNTIYFGEGSWLTVV.